This T cell receptor beta chain emerged from a study of blood T cell repertoires in COVID-19. About the research overall: Some COVID-19 samples were acute and others convalescent; all came from the United States, Italy and Spain. PBMCs, B-cell-depleted T cells, or T cells were the source of the cDNA or gDNA that made up the material.

Participant-reported clinical history was the basis for cohort assignment. Authors' processing steps: Scientists estimated how many nucleated cells there were by amplifying reference gene primers. The method was immunoSEQ multiplex PCR; TCRdb's version includes in-frame clones alone and lacks a portion of them. The V and J calls and clone size come from that table; D and trimming were worked out from the DNA. The sample shows some 350,000 clones, around 91% of them seen only once. The source of this sequence is a young man who had recovered from COVID-19. Sample: PBMCs or T cells enriched from blood (not recorded which).

DNA of the CDR3: TGTGCCAGCTCACCGCTACCTCCGGGACAGAAGACGATATTGCAGTACTTC. Protein: CASSPLPPGQKTILQYF. The chain employs TRBV18 and TRBJ2-7, with 7 bases matching TRBD1. The V gene's germline CDR1 is KGHSH and CDR2 LQKENI. The CDR3 contains 17 residues. J lost 9 bases, V lost 3 bases, and 20 bases had no gene match.